The present T cell receptor beta chain was sequenced within a study of response to subunit inactivated influenza vaccine. Study-wide results and caveats: There was a suggestion from the authors that each seasonal influenza vaccination recruits few new T cells.

Each CDR3 protein is one row after TCRdb ran MiXCR on the RT-PCR reads. This table has some 500,000 distinct CDR3 sequences, about 15% appearing once. This clonotype was recorded a few times. No antigen is known for it. V lost 7 bases and J lost 5, with 17 bases in between. Germline loops: CDR1 SGHTA, CDR2 FQGNSA. CDR3 length: 14 residues. The input for sequencing was CD4+ T cells sorted from PBMCs, taken less than 30 months after vaccination. This chain joins TRBV7-2 and TRBJ2-5, with D perhaps TRBD2 (6 bases). The TCR was taken from a man between 45 and 75 years old who received an inactivated influenza vaccine. The DNA of the CDR3 is TGTGCCAGCACCCCACACGGGAGTAGGGAGACCCAGTACTTC. Protein product: CASTPHGSRETQYF.